The text below deals with one T cell receptor beta chain. Across about two dozen US areas, participants ranged in age from 18 to 89 years. Recovery meant two consecutive negative NP/OP PCR tests, professional clearance, or resolved symptoms. Authors' analysis steps: For nucleated cells, counts were estimated from reference gene primer amplification. Sequencing was performed with immunoSEQ multiplex PCR; in TCRdb, only in-frame clones are kept and a portion is missing. That table is the source of V, J and clone size, and D and trimming were worked out from the DNA. The sample shows under 200,000 clones, about 88% of them seen only once. These data belong to a study of blood T cell repertoires in COVID-19. Study context: Researchers got acute and convalescent COVID-19 samples from the United States, Italy and Spain.

The TCR originated in a woman aged 18 to 35 who had recovered from COVID-19. Sequencing was performed on PBMCs or T cells enriched from blood (not recorded which).

CDR3 amino acids: CASSWTSGRNWAGELFF. CDR3 bases: TGTGCCAGCAGCTGGACTAGCGGGAGAAATTGGGCCGGGGAGCTGTTTTTT. V gene TRBV6-2 or TRBV6-3 combines with J gene TRBJ2-2; 13 bases align to TRBD2. CDR3 size: 17 residues. Germline loops: CDR1 MNHEY, CDR2 SVGEGT. V shed 6 bases, J shed 6 bases, and the junction held 10 bases outside the gene matches.